This entry lists 31 T cell receptor beta chains sequenced from one sample in a study of radiation and T cells in renal cell carcinoma. TCRdb's copy holds only in-frame clones and misses some; the assay was immunoSEQ multiplex PCR. Found here are some 110,000 clones, 82% of them singletons; the top ten hold around 3%. Time point meaning: baseline pretreatment blood. Treatment of the sample: 15 Gy SBRT to primary tumor, nephrectomy 4 weeks later. The sequencing used blood, collected from a patient whose treatment included radiotherapy and nephrectomy. Receptors originate from a woman aged 55-69 years with renal cell carcinoma.

The chain uses TRBV6-6 and TRBJ1-2; 7 nucleotides align to TRBD1. Germline CDR1 and CDR2: MNHNY and SVGAGI (reference sequence). The CDR3 length is 12 residues. Unmatched junction bases numbered 5, after V lost 6 bases and J lost 7 bases. The CDR3 loop is CASRTGEGGYTF. DNA of the CDR3: TGTGCCAGCAGAACAGGGGAAGGTGGCTACACCTTC.

The gene calls are TRBV10-3 and TRBJ2-7; 7 bases line up with TRBD1. This CDR3 region has 12 residues. J was trimmed by 6 bases and V by 10 bases; bases with no gene match: 9. Germline CDR1 and CDR2: ENHRY and SYGVKD. In DNA, the CDR3 is TGTGCCAGCACAGGGGAAGGCTCCGAGCAGTACTTC. Protein sequence: CASTGEGSEQYF.

The chain uses TRBV28 and TRBJ1-5, with TRBD1 identical over 9 bases. Germline V lookup: CDR1 MDHEN, CDR2 SYDVKM. Germline trimming cut 6 bases from V and 4 bases from J; bases unmatched to any gene: 7. There are 15 residues in the CDR3. CDR3 region: CASSLLGTGNQPQHF. CDR3 sequence (DNA): TGTGCCAGCAGCCTACTTGGGACAGGGAATCAGCCCCAGCATTTT.

V usage is TRBV7-9 and J usage is TRBJ1-2; TRBD1 agrees at 12 bases. V gave up 11 bases and J gave up 8 bases; unmatched junction bases: 6. The CDR3 length is 12 residues. Germline V gene data show CDR1 as SEHNR and CDR2 as FQNEAQ (reference sequence). The CDR3 DNA follows: TGTGCCGGGGGACAGGGGGCGCAAGGCTACACCTTC. It is translated as CAGGQGAQGYTF.

V is TRBV6-1 and J is TRBJ1-5; D unclear. The CDR3 runs to 14 residues. Trimming removed 0 bases at V and 3 bases at J, with 6 bases between. Germline V gives CDR1 MNHNS, CDR2 SASEGT. DNA for the CDR3: TGTGCCAGCAGTGAAGCCGACATCAATCAGCCCCAGCATTTT. It encodes CASSEADINQPQHF.

The J gene is TRBJ1-1, the V gene TRBV30, with D unclear. The CDR3 has 12 residues. Germline-derived CDR1 and CDR2 are GTSNPN and SVGIG (reference sequence). Deletions cut 4 bases from V and 3 bases from J, with 9 bases between. DNA of the CDR3: TGTGCCTGGACTGGGGTGGACACTGAAGCTTTCTTT. Translating it yields CAWTGVDTEAFF. Full variable domain (rest looked up from reference TRBV30 and TRBJ1-1): SQTIHQWPATLVQPVGSPLSLECTVEGTSNPNLYWYRQAAGRGLQLLFYSVGIGQISSEVPQNLSASRPQDRQFILSSKKLLLSDSGFYLCAWTGVDTEAFFGQGTRLTVV.

There are a few counts of this clone. The chain carries TRBV25-1 and TRBJ1-2, with 12 bases matching TRBD1. Trimming took 2 bases from V and 8 from J; bases not matched to a gene: 12. In germline, CDR1 is MGHDK, CDR2 SYGVNS. The CDR3 extends over 17 amino acids. The CDR3 is CASSEAAPGQGAGGYTF. The CDR3 region has the DNA TGTGCCAGCAGTGAAGCGGCCCCGGGACAGGGGGCAGGGGGCTACACCTTC.

The gene calls are TRBV7-2 and TRBJ2-7; D assignment may be TRBD1 or TRBD2 (5 bases each). The CDR3 consists of 16 residues. Trimming shortened V by 4 bases and J by 2 bases, and 18 bases separated the two germline ends. Germline lookup yields CDR1 SGHTA and CDR2 FQGNSA. The CDR3 loop is CASSSFFGTATYEQYF. In DNA form, the CDR3 reads TGTGCCAGCAGCTCGTTTTTCGGGACCGCTACCTACGAGCAGTACTTC.

V and J are TRBV2 and TRBJ2-2, with D possibly being TRBD2 (6 bases). Germline-derived CDR1 and CDR2 are SNHLY and FYNNEI. The CDR3 is made up of 17 amino acids. V was cut by 1 base and J by 2 bases, with 14 bases left in between. The chain's CDR3 is CASSEGVAASNTGELFF. The CDR3 coding sequence is TGTGCCAGCAGTGAAGGAGTAGCGGCATCAAACACCGGGGAGCTGTTTTTT.

The chain recombines TRBV6-5 with TRBJ1-1; 7 positions match TRBD1. Germline CDR1 is MNHEY and CDR2 is SVGAGI. The V segment lost 6 bases and the J segment 3 bases; nucleotides outside the gene matches: 7. The CDR3 contains 14 residues. CDR3 in DNA: TGTGCCAGCAGCCCGGGACAGAAATACACTGAAGCTTTCTTT. It is translated as CASSPGQKYTEAFF.

This chain links TRBV28 with TRBJ1-3, with no clear D. The CDR3 has 11 residues. Germline V gene lookup returns CDR1 MDHEN and CDR2 SYDVKM. Trimming pared 8 bases from V and 6 bases from J, leaving 8 bases between. Here the CDR3 reads CASVLKNTIYF. DNA for the CDR3: TGTGCCAGCGTACTGAAAAACACCATATATTTT.

The rearrangement joins TRBV19 to TRBJ2-1, with 9 bases that match TRBD1. Germline CDR1 LNHDA, CDR2 SQIVND (reference sequence). The CDR3 is 16 residues long. V shed 5 bases, J shed 6 bases, and the junction held 11 bases outside the gene matches. The CDR3 sequence: CASSLYRGQGPNEQFF. CDR3 nucleotides: TGTGCCAGTAGTCTCTACAGGGGGCAAGGTCCCAATGAGCAGTTCTTC.

The chain couples TRBV19 to TRBJ2-2, with TRBD1 matching over 8 bases. The V and J ends lost 1 base and 6 bases, in that order; junction bases with no gene match: 4. CDR3 size: 15 residues. The germline V gene has CDR1 LNHDA and CDR2 SQIVND (reference sequence). The chain's CDR3 is CASSIGTGTAGELFF. CDR3 nucleotide sequence: TGTGCCAGTAGTATAGGGACAGGGACTGCCGGGGAGCTGTTTTTT.

This clone was recorded a few times. The chain carries TRBV28 and TRBJ2-3; a weak D match, TRBD1 (5 bases). This CDR3 region has 15 residues. With 7 bases removed from V and 7 bases from J, the gap between germline ends came to 21 bases. The germline V gene has CDR1 MDHEN and CDR2 SYDVKM. The CDR3 DNA reads as TGTGCCAGCACTCCGGTGGGGCAGGATAAACATACGCAGTATTTT. Residues: CASTPVGQDKHTQYF.

The rearrangement joins TRBV7-9 to TRBJ2-7; weak D call: TRBD2 (5 bases). The CDR3 length is 14 residues. Germline V CDR1 and CDR2: SEHNR, FQNEAQ (reference sequence). Trimming left V 3 bases short and J 0 bases short, with 9 bases between. CDR3 nucleotide sequence: TGTGCCAGCAGCTTGGGCGGGCTCTCCTACGAGCAGTACTTC. Residues: CASSLGGLSYEQYF.

The chain couples TRBV7-9 to TRBJ2-2, with TRBD2 matching 13 bases. CDR1 and CDR2 (germline): SEHNR, FQNEAQ (reference sequence). This CDR3 spans 18 amino acids. V lost 8 bases and J lost 2; bases outside the gene matches: 11. CDR3 protein: CASLLPTSGGKNTGELFF. The DNA for the CDR3 is TGTGCCAGCCTTCTTCCGACTAGCGGGGGGAAAAACACCGGGGAGCTGTTTTTT.

The chain has TRBV5-1 and TRBJ2-5, with D perhaps TRBD2 (7 bases). Looked up from germline, CDR1 is SGHRS and CDR2 is YFSETQ. There are 18 residues in the CDR3. The germline V and J ends were trimmed by 1 base and 0 bases, with 19 bases remaining between them. CDR3: CASSLRRGGAPYQETQYF. Written as DNA, the CDR3 is TGCGCCAGCAGCTTGCGAAGAGGGGGGGCACCCTACCAAGAGACCCAGTACTTC. Based on the CDR3 plus reference TRBV5-1 and TRBJ2-5, the full variable domain is KAGVTQTPRYLIKTRGQQVTLSCSPISGHRSVSWYQQTPGQGLQFLFEYFSETQRNKGNFPGRFSGRQFSNSRSEMNVSTLELGDSALYLCASSLRRGGAPYQETQYFGPGTRLLVL.

This clone appeared once. The chain combines TRBV5-1 with TRBJ1-1; D is uncertain. The germline CDR1 and CDR2 sequences are SGHRS and YFSETQ. The CDR3 totals 13 residues. V lost 3 bases and J 0 bases, leaving 6 bases between the germline ends. CDR3 in amino acids: CASSYRLNTEAFF. The CDR3 bases are TGCGCCAGCAGCTATCGGTTGAACACTGAAGCTTTCTTT.

The chain couples TRBV6-5 to TRBJ2-1; D call uncertain. The CDR3 loop spans 14 amino acids. Germline V gives CDR1 MNHEY, CDR2 SVGAGI. Deletions cut 6 bases from V and 7 bases from J, with 16 bases between. CDR3 in amino acids: CASSYPASGNEQFF. DNA of the CDR3: TGTGCCAGCAGCTACCCGGCTAGTGGGAATGAGCAGTTCTTC.

The gene calls are TRBV6-5 and TRBJ2-7, with 8 bases that match TRBD1. Trimming took 6 bases from V and 0 from J; bases not matched to a gene: 7. The germline V gene encodes CDR1 MNHEY and CDR2 SVGAGI. The CDR3 is made up of 15 amino acids. DNA for the CDR3: TGTGCCAGCAGGATCACAGGGGGTGACTCCTACGAGCAGTACTTC. Its protein is CASRITGGDSYEQYF.

The chain carries TRBV18 and TRBJ1-1; D not resolved. Trimming pared 8 bases from V and 1 base from J, leaving 11 bases between. The V gene's germline CDR1 is KGHSH and CDR2 LQKENI. This CDR3 contains 13 residues. The CDR3 reads CASGDQQNTEAFF. The CDR3 nucleotides read TGTGCCAGCGGGGATCAGCAGAACACTGAAGCTTTCTTT.

V is TRBV27 and J is TRBJ2-2, with 8 bases matching TRBD1. This CDR3 has 16 amino acids. V lost 8 bases to trimming and J lost 4 bases; unmatched junction nucleotides: 12. Germline V gene data show CDR1 as MNHEY and CDR2 as SMNVEV (reference sequence). The CDR3, as DNA: TGTGCCAGCCGTGCCCCGGGACAGGTGCTCACCGGGGAGCTGTTTTTT. Translated, it gives CASRAPGQVLTGELFF.

This chain links TRBV5-6 with TRBJ1-1; D gene unclear. With 2 bases removed from V and 4 bases from J, the gap between germline ends came to 15 bases. This CDR3 has 15 residues. Germline values: CDR1 SGHDT, CDR2 YYEEEE. This CDR3 reads CASSLTPGRPTEAFF. The CDR3 DNA sequence: TGTGCCAGCAGCTTAACCCCAGGAAGGCCCACTGAAGCTTTCTTT.

This clone was counted only a few times. The chain carries TRBV6-6 and TRBJ1-1; no definite D call. Germline CDR1 reads MNHNY; CDR2 reads SVGAGI (reference sequence). The V end lost 7 bases, the J end lost 2 bases, and 11 bases lay between the germline ends. This CDR3 spans 13 amino acids. CDR3 region: CASTAATNTEAFF. CDR3 DNA: TGTGCCAGCACGGCGGCAACTAACACTGAAGCTTTCTTT.

The chain carries TRBV28 and TRBJ1-2, with TRBD1 as a possible D gene (6 bases). Germline CDR1 MDHEN, CDR2 SYDVKM. The CDR3 length is 14 residues. The V gene lost 5 bases and the J gene lost 7 bases, with 17 bases spanning the gap. For the CDR3, the DNA is TGTGCCAGCAGTCTGTACCGGGACACGTCTGGCTACACCTTC. This encodes CASSLYRDTSGYTF.

J is TRBJ2-3 and V is TRBV27; 7 positions match TRBD1. CDR1 is MNHEY, CDR2 SMNVEV, per germline (reference sequence). This CDR3 has 15 residues. J gave up 4 bases and V 10 bases, and 14 bases lay outside the gene matches. The CDR3 region is CATTPTGRRADTQYF. For the CDR3, the DNA is TGTGCCACCACCCCGACAGGGCGACGGGCAGATACGCAGTATTTT.

This rearrangement joins TRBV10-3 to TRBJ1-5; D perhaps matches TRBD1 (6 bases). V lost 9 bases and J 2 bases, leaving 14 bases between the germline ends. CDR1 and CDR2 (germline): ENHRY, SYGVKD. CDR3 length equals 14 residues. The CDR3 region has the DNA TGTGCCATTTCACAGGGTGGGGGCAATCAGCCCCAGCATTTT. Encoded protein: CAISQGGGNQPQHF.

This chain uses TRBV28 with TRBJ2-5; 8 nucleotides align to TRBD1. The CDR3 is 15 residues long. In germline, CDR1 is MDHEN, CDR2 SYDVKM. The V gene end was trimmed by 6 bases and the J gene end by 1 base; junction bases not matched to a gene: 7. The chain's CDR3 is CASRGSGTGQETQYF. DNA of the CDR3: TGTGCCAGCAGGGGATCCGGGACAGGCCAAGAGACCCAGTACTTC.

The V call is TRBV6-1, the J call TRBJ2-5; D gene unclear. Trimming took 3 bases from V and 4 from J, leaving 15 bases between them. Per germline, CDR1 MNHNS and CDR2 SASEGT. The CDR3 sequence is 15 residues long. CDR3: CASSEGGGRSETQYF. The DNA for the CDR3 is TGTGCCAGCAGTGAGGGTGGTGGCAGGTCAGAGACCCAGTACTTC.

CDR3 region: CACLAPGFNTEAFF. The CDR3 coding sequence is TGTGCCTGCCTTGCCCCGGGATTTAACACTGAAGCTTTCTTT. The chain has TRBV30 and TRBJ1-1; D gene ambiguous. Germline V gene lookup returns CDR1 GTSNPN and CDR2 SVGIG (reference sequence). Trimming stripped 6 bases from V and 2 bases from J, with 16 bases between. CDR3 length equals 14 residues.

The rearrangement links TRBV4-2 to TRBJ2-7, with D unclear. V dropped 0 bases and J dropped 9 bases, with 15 bases sitting between them. Looked up from germline, CDR1 is LGHNA and CDR2 is YNFKEQ. The CDR3 contains 14 residues. This CDR3 is CASSQDRQQERQYF. The DNA of the CDR3 is TGTGCCAGCAGCCAAGATCGGCAGCAAGAGAGGCAGTACTTC.